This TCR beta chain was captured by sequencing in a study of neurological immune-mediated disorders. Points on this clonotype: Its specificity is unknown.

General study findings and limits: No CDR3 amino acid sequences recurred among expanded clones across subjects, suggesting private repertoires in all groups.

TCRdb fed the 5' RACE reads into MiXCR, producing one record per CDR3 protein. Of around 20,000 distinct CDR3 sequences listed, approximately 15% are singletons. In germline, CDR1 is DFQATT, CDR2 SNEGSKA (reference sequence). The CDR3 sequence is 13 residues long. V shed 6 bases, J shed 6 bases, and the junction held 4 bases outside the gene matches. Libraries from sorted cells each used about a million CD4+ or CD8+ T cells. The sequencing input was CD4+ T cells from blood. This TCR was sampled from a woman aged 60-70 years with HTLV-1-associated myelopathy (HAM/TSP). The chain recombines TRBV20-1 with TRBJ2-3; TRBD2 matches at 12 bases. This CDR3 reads CSARLAGVDTQYF. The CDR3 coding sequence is TGCAGTGCAAGACTAGCGGGAGTGGATACGCAGTATTTT.